This T cell receptor (beta chain) comes out of a study of T-cell reconstitution after alpha-beta-depleted transplantation in children. Unique molecular identifiers were incorporated into the prepared TCRbeta library. TCRdb re-called the PCR reads through MiXCR, storing one row per CDR3 protein. The sample contains about 830,000 distinct CDR3 sequences, roughly 16% of which appear only once. Trimming shortened V by 2 bases and J by 2 bases, and 13 bases separated the two germline ends. CDR3 length: 16 residues. Germline CDR1 reads MNHEY; CDR2 reads SVGAGI. This chain joins TRBV6-5 and TRBJ1-5, with D possibly TRBD1 on 5 matching bases. This receptor was identified in a male patient younger than 18 who had a stem cell transplant for acute lymphoblastic leukemia, so the T cells may come from the graft donor. The sample in question was PBMCs, mostly from graft donor cells, obtained 360 days after TCRalphabeta/CD19-depleted stem cell transplant. In DNA form, the CDR3 reads TGTGCCAGCAGTTACGGAGGGGCCGCGGGCAATCAGCCCCAGCATTTT. Protein product: CASSYGGAAGNQPQHF.